This T cell receptor beta chain was sequenced during a study of beta chain features in type 1 diabetes. Trimming took off 4 bases at V and 5 bases at J, with 8 bases between the two ends. This CDR3 has 12 amino acids. Germline V gene sequence: CDR1 KGHSH, CDR2 LQKENI. Study-wide results and caveats: Reduced insertions and increased deletions marked VDJ junctions in type 1 diabetes patients. Within each of all four CD4+ subsets, Type 1 diabetes patients had TCRB CDR3s that were moderately but significantly shorter. Patients' naive, central memory and regulatory TCRB repertoires appeared more alike than those of healthy donors.

Since all of the isolated RNA was reverse transcribed, expressed TCRB transcripts were what got sequenced. The assay was immunoSEQ multiplex PCR, and TCRdb's table has in-frame clones only and misses some. The data show about 140,000 clones, with approximately 13% seen just once and under 1.5% held by the top ten. As to this clone: Its antigen is not known.

This receptor was identified in a man aged 18 to 35 with type 1 diabetes. The V gene is TRBV18, the J gene TRBJ1-1; D uncertain. The specimen sequenced was central memory CD4+ T cells from blood. The CDR3 region has the DNA TGTGCCAGCTCACTGGCCGGGACTGAAGCTTTCTTT. Encoded protein: CASSLAGTEAFF.